This entry is about one T cell receptor beta chain. The missing CDR3 end, 3 residues past where the read stops, is filled in from the germline J gene. Mixed chimerism was transient after nonmyeloablative marrow transplants from related graft donors. V was cut by 3 bases and J by 8 bases, with 15 bases left in between. CDR3 length: 14 residues. The germline V gene has CDR1 SGHNT and CDR2 YENEEA. The entry originates in a study of Tregs in tolerant kidney transplant recipients. Sequencing was performed with immunoSEQ multiplex PCR; in TCRdb, only in-frame clones are kept and a portion is missing. The specimen's table records 20,000 to 30,000 clones.

This TCR derives from a human patient who received a combined kidney and bone marrow transplant. Some T cells may possibly be graft donor cells. The starting material was CD4+ T cells from blood (PBMCs), obtained 6 months after the transplant. J is TRBJ2-3 and V is TRBV11-3, with D tentatively TRBD2 (6 bases). The CDR3 DNA, read in part, is TGTGCCAGCAGCTTCGGGGCTCCCGGGGGTACG. Amino acid sequence: CASSFGAPGGT. In full, the CDR3 is CASSFGAPGGTQYF. The full variable domain, its missing parts supplied by reference TRBV11-3 and TRBJ2-3, is EAGVVQSPRYKIIEKKQPVAFWCNPISGHNTLYWYLQNLGQGPELLIRYENEEAVDDSQLPKDRFSAERLKGVDSTLKIQPAELGDSAVYLCASSFGAPGGTQYFGPGTRLTVL.